This is a list of T cell receptor beta chains from one sample in a study of shared clonotypes between healthy human individuals. Sequenced by immunoSEQ multiplex PCR; TCRdb stores in-frame clones only, minus some. The sample has about a million clones, approximately 76% seen once. Sequencing used memory CD4+ T cells sorted from blood. Receptor source: a man younger than 30 in good health. CDR3s include the opening cysteine and the closing phenylalanine or tryptophan.

cdr3_aa: CASSLGHSTDTQYF
v_call: TRBV5-1
j_call: TRBJ2-3

cdr3_aa: CATSRDRELPTRGERVGYTF
v_call: TRBV15
j_call: TRBJ1-2

cdr3_aa: CASSIDRAQGDTEAFF
v_call: TRBV19
j_call: TRBJ1-1

cdr3_aa: CASSWVGSGELFF
v_call: TRBV5-1
j_call: TRBJ2-2

cdr3_aa: CASSLETGGETQYF
v_call: TRBV2
j_call: TRBJ2-5

cdr3_aa: CASSYRGSNLFYEQYF
v_call: TRBV7-2
j_call: TRBJ2-7

cdr3_aa: CASSKGLGGNIQYF
v_call: TRBV11-2
j_call: TRBJ2-4

cdr3_aa: CASSTPSGDLFYGYTF
v_call: TRBV19
j_call: TRBJ1-2

cdr3_aa: CATDRGGRATEAFF
v_call: TRBV28
j_call: TRBJ1-1

cdr3_aa: CASSLVPAGGWATQYF
v_call: TRBV7-2
j_call: TRBJ2-3

cdr3_aa: CASSEGWDSSFEQYF
v_call: TRBV6-1
j_call: TRBJ2-7

cdr3_aa: CASSFSGTNSYEQYF
v_call: TRBV7-2
j_call: TRBJ2-7

cdr3_aa: CASSLRRANTGELFF
v_call: TRBV7-2
j_call: TRBJ2-2

cdr3_aa: CASSLFWLAEETQYF
v_call: TRBV5-6
j_call: TRBJ2-5

cdr3_aa: CASSYTGLAGAGELFF
v_call: TRBV5-1
j_call: TRBJ2-2

cdr3_aa: CASSLDQGEQFF
v_call: TRBV5-1
j_call: TRBJ2-1

cdr3_aa: CASSYTQGAGTEAFF
v_call: TRBV9
j_call: TRBJ1-1

cdr3_aa: CASSLEGTQPQHF
v_call: TRBV7-9
j_call: TRBJ1-5

cdr3_aa: CASSLEEGTNVLTF
v_call: TRBV5-1
j_call: TRBJ2-6

cdr3_aa: CASSPLDGNSNQPQHF
v_call: TRBV28
j_call: TRBJ1-5

cdr3_aa: CASPPPSGTGELFF
v_call: TRBV18
j_call: TRBJ2-2

cdr3_aa: CASSLVVGQAFF
v_call: TRBV11-2
j_call: TRBJ1-1

cdr3_aa: CASSLIGYEQYF
v_call: TRBV7-2
j_call: TRBJ2-7

cdr3_aa: CASSPGARGPGEQFF
v_call: TRBV7-3
j_call: TRBJ2-1

cdr3_aa: CASSLGIGVNQPQHF
v_call: TRBV5-4
j_call: TRBJ1-5

cdr3_aa: CASSGDGFRAFF
v_call: TRBV4-2
j_call: TRBJ1-1

cdr3_aa: CASSPNTAVNTEAFF
v_call: TRBV7-2
j_call: TRBJ1-1

cdr3_aa: CAISLGVDSTDTQYF
v_call: TRBV10-3
j_call: TRBJ2-3

cdr3_aa: CASSFGSFSGANVLTF
v_call: TRBV28
j_call: TRBJ2-6

cdr3_aa: CASSGGAGGRNQPQHF
v_call: TRBV19
j_call: TRBJ1-5

cdr3_aa: CASSRGAGPYNEQFF
v_call: TRBV7-9
j_call: TRBJ2-1

cdr3_aa: CASSATGNTEAFF
v_call: TRBV2
j_call: TRBJ1-1

cdr3_aa: CSDVDHTDTQYF
v_call: TRBV29-1
j_call: TRBJ2-3

cdr3_aa: CAWSYGGDYGYTF
v_call: TRBV30
j_call: TRBJ1-2

cdr3_aa: CASSVHRGSGELFF
v_call: TRBV6-1
j_call: TRBJ2-2

cdr3_aa: CASSYDTGELFF
v_call: TRBV4-1
j_call: TRBJ2-2

cdr3_aa: CASSFNQEETQYF
v_call: TRBV6-6
j_call: TRBJ2-5

cdr3_aa: CASSGDRANYGYTF
v_call: TRBV2
j_call: TRBJ1-2